The 21 T cell receptor beta chains given below trace back to one sample, sequenced in a study of spatial heterogeneity in lung cancer. In TCRdb, the 5' RACE reads were re-called with MiXCR into one record per CDR3 protein. The repertoire consists of about 48,000 distinct CDR3 sequences, with about 5.8% occurring once and the leading ten covering approximately 10%. The time point was: sample taken at primary tumor resection. Unsorted whole RNA samples from tumor, nontumor lung or frozen PBMC were sequenced. The specimen was PBMCs, collected at surgery. The receptors here all came from a male donor with early-stage non-small cell lung cancer.

For this clonotype: This CDR3 fails to terminate in the conserved phenylalanine or tryptophan, so it likely reflects a read error. The chain recombines TRBV7-2 with TRBJ2-3, with 7 positions matching TRBD2. CDR1 and CDR2 (germline): SGHTA, FQGNSA. V was pared by 5 bases and J by 5 bases, with 7 bases of the junction left unmatched. The CDR3 consists of 14 residues. The CDR3 reads CASSRAGVGDTQYS. In DNA, the CDR3 is TGTGCCAGCAGCAGGGCGGGAGTAGGAGATACGCAGTATTCT.

The table lists this clonotype with many counts. This rearrangement joins TRBV12-3 or TRBV12-4 to TRBJ2-1; 8 nucleotides line up with TRBD2. The CDR3 runs 15 residues. V was pared by 6 bases and J by 6 bases, with 10 bases of the junction left unmatched. The CDR3, as DNA: TGTGCCAGCAGCCGTAGACTAGCGCTGCCCAATGAGCAGTTCTTC. Translation: CASSRRLALPNEQFF.

This clonotype has a count of ten or more. The J gene is TRBJ1-1, the V gene TRBV6-1, with D possibly being TRBD1 (5 bases). The CDR3 totals 14 residues. The V end lost 1 base, the J end lost 6 bases, and 12 bases lay between the germline ends. CDR1 MNHNS and CDR2 SASEGT come from the germline V gene. CDR3 DNA: TGTGCCAGCAGTGAAGTTGGGGGGGTCGCTGAAGCTTTCTTT. Translated, it gives CASSEVGGVAEAFF.

This clonotype was counted at least ten times. V usage is TRBV18 and J usage is TRBJ2-1, with D unresolved. CDR1 KGHSH and CDR2 LQKENI come from the germline V gene. The CDR3 contains 12 residues. The germline V and J ends were trimmed by 2 bases and 9 bases, with 8 bases remaining between them. As DNA, the CDR3 is TGTGCCAGCTCACCAGTCCTTGGTGAGCAGTTCTTC. Its translation: CASSPVLGEQFF.

This clonotype was observed many times. The chain employs TRBV6-6 and TRBJ2-3, with TRBD2 matching over 7 bases. This CDR3 contains 15 residues. Germline CDR1 MNHNY, CDR2 SVGAGI (reference sequence). V lost 7 bases, J lost 4 bases, and 11 bases stayed unmatched. Written as DNA, the CDR3 is TGTGCCAGCACCCACGGGGCGGGAGCCGCAGATACGCAGTATTTT. Residues: CASTHGAGAADTQYF.

This clonotype was counted ten times or more. V is TRBV9 and J is TRBJ1-6; tentatively, D is TRBD1 (6 bases). Germline CDR1 is SGDLS and CDR2 is YYNGEE. The CDR3 totals 15 residues. The V end lost 3 bases, the J end lost 6 bases, and 13 bases lay between the germline ends. The CDR3 is CASSAGGQPNSPLHF. CDR3 coding DNA: TGTGCCAGCAGCGCGGGAGGACAGCCTAATTCACCCCTCCACTTT.

There are many counts of this clonotype. V usage is TRBV19 and J usage is TRBJ2-5; the D gene is possibly TRBD2 (6 bases). V lost 5 bases to trimming and J lost 5 bases, with 21 bases between them. Looked up from germline, CDR1 is LNHDA and CDR2 is SQIVND (reference sequence). The length of the CDR3 is 16 residues. The CDR3: CASSPERLVGGETQYF. In nucleotides, the CDR3 is TGTGCCAGTAGTCCGGAGCGACTAGTGGGAGGTGAGACCCAGTACTTC.

The chain recombines TRBV29-1 with TRBJ1-2; D remains ambiguous. The CDR3 consists of 13 residues. Germline CDR1 SQVTM, CDR2 ANQGSEA. The V end lost 0 bases, the J end lost 1 base, and 6 bases lay between the germline ends. In nucleotides, the CDR3 is TGCAGCGTTGAAGAAGTGGATAACTATGGCTACACCTTC. It is translated as CSVEEVDNYGYTF.

This clonotype was seen repeatedly, ten times or more. V usage is TRBV10-3 and J usage is TRBJ1-5; 7 nucleotides line up with TRBD1. There are 14 residues in the CDR3. V was clipped by 6 bases and J by 4 bases; unmatched bases: 6. Germline CDR1 is ENHRY and CDR2 is SYGVKD. This chain's CDR3 is CAIRPEGANQPQHF. The DNA for the CDR3 is TGTGCCATCAGGCCGGAGGGGGCTAATCAGCCCCAGCATTTT.

About this clonotype itself: Since a much larger clone is just one base distant, this may be a read error. The rearrangement joins TRBV7-9 to TRBJ2-1; no definite D call. This CDR3 has 13 residues. The germline gives CDR1 SEHNR, CDR2 FQNEAQ (reference sequence). CDR3 DNA sequence: TGTGCCATCAGCCCACTGTCCCTGAATGAGCAGTTCTTC. Protein: CAISPLSLNEQFF. Filled out from reference TRBV7-9 and TRBJ2-1, the complete variable domain reads DTGVSQNPRHKITKRGQNVTFRCDPISEHNRLYWYRQTLGQGPEFLTYFQNEAQLEKSRLLSDRFSAERPKGSFSTLEIQRTEQGDSAMYLCAISPLSLNEQFFGPGTRLTVL.

This clonotype was found many times. The chain employs TRBV6-2 or TRBV6-3 and TRBJ2-2, with TRBD2 matching over 9 bases. The CDR3 is made up of 15 amino acids. J was trimmed by 6 bases and V by 6 bases; bases with no gene match: 8. The germline gives CDR1 MNHEY, CDR2 SVGEGT. The CDR3 sequence is CASSRLAGSPGELFF. CDR3 nucleotide sequence: TGTGCCAGCAGCCGGCTAGCGGGAAGCCCCGGGGAGCTGTTTTTT.

The rearrangement links TRBV2 to TRBJ2-1; 13 nucleotides align to TRBD2. The CDR3 covers 16 residues. Germline V CDR1 and CDR2: SNHLY, FYNNEI. Trimming removed 7 bases from V and 6 bases from J; junction bases left unmatched: 9. The CDR3 reads CASKGLAGVSVNEQFF. DNA of the CDR3: TGTGCCAGCAAAGGACTAGCGGGAGTCTCGGTCAATGAGCAGTTCTTC.

This clonotype was recorded at least ten times. The V gene is TRBV4-3, the J gene TRBJ2-1, with a possible D match to TRBD2 (6 bases). This CDR3 comprises 13 residues. Trimming pared 0 bases from V and 11 bases from J, leaving 11 bases between. CDR1 is LGHNA, CDR2 YSLEER, per germline. The CDR3 loop is CASSQDSGTQQFF. The CDR3 DNA follows: TGCGCCAGCAGCCAAGATTCGGGGACTCAGCAGTTCTTC.

The table lists this clonotype with many counts. The chain links TRBV5-1 to TRBJ1-1; D gene uncertain. This CDR3 contains 13 residues. Trimming pared 0 bases from V and 4 bases from J, leaving 7 bases between. Germline V CDR1 and CDR2: SGHRS, YFSETQ. As DNA, the CDR3 is TGCGCCAGCAGCTTGGAGGAGGGCACTGAAGCTTTCTTT. Translation: CASSLEEGTEAFF.

This clonotype was picked up a small number of times. The CDR3 is CASNLGLGAPDTQYF. CDR3 DNA sequence: TGTGCCAGCAACCTCGGCCTCGGGGCTCCAGATACGCAGTATTTT. This chain links TRBV12-3 or TRBV12-4 with TRBJ2-3; D tentatively fits TRBD1 or TRBD2 (5 bases each). This CDR3 has 15 residues. V lost 7 bases, J lost 4 bases, and 18 bases lay in between.

The rearrangement uses TRBV7-9 and TRBJ2-1, with 12 bases lining up with TRBD2. V trimming: 7 bases; J trimming: 10 bases; junction bases outside the gene matches: 8. CDR3 size: 14 residues. Looked up from germline, CDR1 is SEHNR and CDR2 is FQNEAQ (reference sequence). The CDR3 DNA follows: TGTGCCAGCATCGGGACTAGCGGGTCTCACGAGCAGTTCTTC. It codes for CASIGTSGSHEQFF.

This clonotype has a count of ten or more. The chain carries TRBV2 and TRBJ2-1, with D perhaps TRBD2 (6 bases). In germline, CDR1 is SNHLY, CDR2 FYNNEI. The CDR3 contains 13 residues. Trimming stripped 8 bases from V and 9 bases from J, with 17 bases between. CDR3 loop: CASGGTPRGEQFF. CDR3 DNA sequence: TGTGCCAGCGGCGGGACTCCAAGGGGTGAGCAGTTCTTC.

In its sample, this clonotype was seen many times. This chain connects TRBV11-1 to TRBJ2-1; TRBD1 is a possible D gene (6 bases). V was pared by 1 base and J by 6 bases, with 7 bases between. CDR3 length: 13 amino acids. Germline loops: CDR1 SGHAT, CDR2 FQDESV (reference sequence). The CDR3 DNA reads as TGTGCCAGCAGCTTAGGACAGGTCAATGAGCAGTTCTTC. This translates into CASSLGQVNEQFF. The complete variable domain, with remaining parts taken from reference TRBV11-1 and TRBJ2-1, reads EAEVAQSPRYKITEKSQAVAFWCDPISGHATLYWYRQILGQGPELLVQFQDESVVDDSQLPKDRFSAERLKGVDSTLKIQPAELGDSAMYLCASSLGQVNEQFFGPGTRLTVL.

This clonotype has at least ten counts. This rearrangement joins TRBV9 to TRBJ2-7, with TRBD2 as a possible D gene (6 bases). The V gene's germline CDR1 is SGDLS and CDR2 YYNGEE. CDR3 size: 15 residues. Trimming cost V 1 base and J 0 bases, with 11 bases left between them. CDR3 amino acids: CASSVFGGDSYEQYF. In DNA, the CDR3 is TGTGCCAGCAGCGTATTCGGGGGAGACTCCTACGAGCAGTACTTC.

This clonotype appeared many times. This sequence joins TRBV4-1 and TRBJ2-7; 7 nucleotides align to TRBD1. This CDR3 comprises 17 residues. The junction had 13 bases not matched to a gene; V was cut back by 0 bases and J by 5 bases. Germline V gene lookup returns CDR1 MGHRA and CDR2 YSYEKL. The CDR3 loop is CASSQEGFSGGQDEQYF. The CDR3 DNA is TGCGCCAGCAGCCAAGAGGGTTTTTCCGGAGGACAGGACGAGCAGTACTTC.

This clonotype was seen ten or more times. The rearrangement joins TRBV5-1 to TRBJ2-3; possibly TRBD2 for D (6 bases). The germline V gene has CDR1 SGHRS and CDR2 YFSETQ. The CDR3 runs 14 residues. The ends were cut back, 5 bases at V and 5 bases at J, with 15 bases in the middle. CDR3 DNA: TGCGCCAGCAGGACGGAGGGCCGGGAAGATACGCAGTATTTT. This sequence encodes CASRTEGREDTQYF.